Listed here are 22 T cell receptor beta chains from one sample, sequenced in a study of shared clonotypes between healthy human individuals. TCRdb's table, derived via immunoSEQ multiplex PCR, lists solely in-frame clones and lacks some. The repertoire includes 650,000 to 700,000 clones, 90% of them detected once, and 30% to 35% sits in the top ten. The sequencing sample was made of memory CD8+ T cells from PBMCs. Described subset: CD45RO+ cells pooled with CCR7-negative TemRA cells. The receptors shown here come from a man aged 18 to 29 in good health. Some clones in this sample may be carry-over from other donors' samples.

This clone occurred once. The rearrangement joins TRBV14 to TRBJ2-3; unclear D gene. V lost 0 bases to trimming and J lost 5 bases, with 6 bases between them. The CDR3 loop spans 13 amino acids. CDR1 is SGHDN and CDR2 is FVKESK in the germline V gene. The CDR3 bases are TGTGCCAGCAGCCAAGAGGGCAAAGATACGCAGTATTTT. Amino acids: CASSQEGKDTQYF.

V and J are TRBV27 and TRBJ2-7, with 7 bases aligning to TRBD1. Germline V CDR1 and CDR2: MNHEY, SMNVEV (reference sequence). Losses at the gene ends were 5 bases for V and 0 bases for J; bases not matched to a gene: 7. CDR3 length: 15 residues. CDR3 residues: CASSPNRDSSYEQYF. CDR3 DNA: TGTGCCAGCAGTCCAAACCGGGACAGCTCCTACGAGCAGTACTTC.

This clone was recorded once. The V gene is TRBV28, the J gene TRBJ2-2, with D maybe TRBD1 (6 bases). CDR3 length: 15 amino acids. V lost 6 bases, J lost 6 bases, and 17 bases lay in between. Germline lookup yields CDR1 MDHEN and CDR2 SYDVKM. In DNA, the CDR3 is TGTGCCAGCAGACCCGACCCCTGGGGGCCCGGGGAGCTGTTTTTT. Its protein product is CASRPDPWGPGELFF. Full variable domain (rest looked up from reference TRBV28 and TRBJ2-2): DVKVTQSSRYLVKRTGEKVFLECVQDMDHENMFWYRQDPGLGLRLIYFSYDVKMKEKGDIPEGYSVSREKKERFSLILESASTNQTSMYLCASRPDPWGPGELFFGEGSRLTVL.

The chain employs TRBV13 and TRBJ1-5; D is unclear. The CDR3 covers 14 residues. V was pared by 0 bases and J by 3 bases, with 6 bases between. Germline V lookup: CDR1 PRHDT, CDR2 FYEKMQ (reference sequence). Written as DNA, the CDR3 is TGTGCCAGCAGCTTAGGCCCAGTCAATCAGCCCCAGCATTTT. Protein sequence: CASSLGPVNQPQHF.

V usage is TRBV27 and J usage is TRBJ2-1; a possible D gene is TRBD1 (5 bases). V was pared by 5 bases and J by 4 bases, with 18 bases between. Germline V gene sequence: CDR1 MNHEY, CDR2 SMNVEV (reference sequence). The CDR3 has 16 amino acids. The CDR3 region is CASSPLSQDIYNEQFF. The CDR3 DNA reads TGTGCCAGCAGTCCCCTATCCCAGGACATTTACAATGAGCAGTTCTTC.

The V gene is TRBV21-1, the J gene TRBJ2-7; TRBD2, the table's D call, was not compared with the DNA. TRBV21-1 counts as a pseudogene. The CDR3 length is 15 residues. CDR3 DNA: TGTGCCAGCGCCCTTCAGTCTTTCCTTACGGGAGGTCAGTACTTC. Translation: CASALQSFLTGGQYF.

The V gene is TRBV5-6, the J gene TRBJ1-1; D remains ambiguous. Germline V gene data show CDR1 as SGHDT and CDR2 as YYEEEE. V gave up 2 bases and J gave up 4 bases, with 15 bases separating them. This CDR3 has 15 residues. The CDR3 DNA is TGTGCCAGCAGCTTACTCGGTAGGGTTACCACTGAAGCTTTCTTT. Translated, it gives CASSLLGRVTTEAFF.

V and J are TRBV29-1 and TRBJ2-2, with unresolved D. CDR3 length equals 13 residues. CDR1 and CDR2 (germline): SQVTM, ANQGSEA. The V end lost 4 bases, the J end lost 4 bases, and 10 bases lay between the germline ends. This CDR3 reads CSVADTGTGELFF. The CDR3 coding sequence is TGCAGCGTTGCCGACACGGGCACCGGGGAGCTGTTTTTT.

The chain is built from TRBV13 and TRBJ1-1, with 7 bases matching TRBD1. This CDR3 has 15 amino acids. CDR1 and CDR2 from the germline V gene are PRHDT and FYEKMQ (reference sequence). Trimming cost V 0 bases and J 1 base; bases outside gene matches: 2. CDR3 in amino acids: CASSLGRTGNTEAFF. The DNA for the CDR3 is TGTGCCAGCAGCTTAGGACGGACAGGGAACACTGAAGCTTTCTTT.

The chain combines TRBV7-9 with TRBJ1-3, with unresolved D. V dropped 4 bases and J dropped 0 bases, with 22 bases sitting between them. The CDR3 has 19 residues. The germline V gene has CDR1 SEHNR and CDR2 FQNEAQ (reference sequence). The CDR3 sequence: CASSSLFLLGATSGNTIYF. The CDR3 nucleotides read TGTGCCAGCAGCTCCCTGTTCCTTCTGGGAGCCACCTCTGGAAACACCATATATTTT.

The J gene is TRBJ2-5, the V gene TRBV27; no clear D. The germline CDR1 and CDR2 sequences are MNHEY and SMNVEV (reference sequence). V was shortened by 4 bases and J by 5 bases, with 14 bases between the two germline ends. This CDR3 contains 14 residues. This CDR3 reads CASSSRARRETQYF. DNA of the CDR3: TGTGCCAGCAGTTCCCGGGCGAGGCGGGAGACCCAGTACTTC.

The chain is built from TRBV5-6 and TRBJ2-5; the D gene is possibly TRBD1 (5 bases). The end of the DNA fits TRBJ2-7 better, so the J call may be wrong. Germline-derived CDR1 and CDR2 are SGHDT and YYEEEE. The CDR3 contains 13 residues. CDR3 protein: CASSRIRVYEQYF. CDR3 DNA: TGTGCCAGCAGCCGGATCAGGGTCTACGAGCAGTACTTC.

V and J are TRBV29-1 and TRBJ2-1; no firm D call. The CDR3 runs to 12 residues. Trimming removed 3 bases at V and 2 bases at J, with 5 bases between. Germline lookup yields CDR1 SQVTM and CDR2 ANQGSEA. CDR3 amino acids: CSVEETYNEQFF. The CDR3 DNA reads TGCAGCGTTGAGGAGACCTACAATGAGCAGTTCTTC.

In nucleotides, the CDR3 is TGTGCCAGCAGCTTCCGGGGACGGACCTACGAGCAGTACTTC. This codes for CASSFRGRTYEQYF. V is TRBV11-2 and J is TRBJ2-7; D may match TRBD1 or TRBD2 (5 bases each). With 3 bases removed from V and 2 bases from J, the gap between germline ends came to 11 bases. This CDR3 has 14 residues. CDR1 and CDR2 from the germline V gene are SGHAT and FQNNGV.

J is TRBJ1-6 and V is TRBV9; D may be TRBD1 (5 bases). Trimming left V 4 bases short and J 7 bases short, with 15 bases between. This CDR3 comprises 15 residues. Germline V gene lookup returns CDR1 SGDLS and CDR2 YYNGEE. CDR3 protein: CASSSFDSPNSPLHF. CDR3 in DNA: TGTGCCAGCAGCTCCTTCGACAGTCCCAATTCACCCCTCCACTTT. The variable domain in full, completed from reference TRBV9 and TRBJ1-6, reads DSGVTQTPKHLITATGQRVTLRCSPRSGDLSVYWYQQSLDQGLQFLIQYYNGEERAKGNILERFSAQQFPDLHSELNLSSLELGDSALYFCASSSFDSPNSPLHFGNGTRLTVT.

The chain joins TRBV6-5 to TRBJ1-5; D unclear. V lost 5 bases and J lost 7, with 12 bases in between. Germline V gives CDR1 MNHEY, CDR2 SVGAGI. CDR3 length: 13 amino acids. This CDR3 reads CASSDRVRQPQHF. The CDR3 DNA is TGTGCCAGCAGTGACCGGGTTCGGCAGCCCCAGCATTTT.

In DNA, the CDR3 is TGTGCCACCGTGATCCGAGATGGCTACGAGCAGTACTTC. It encodes CATVIRDGYEQYF. V is TRBV7-9 and J is TRBJ2-7; no reliable D call. The CDR3 covers 13 residues. V was clipped by 10 bases and J by 3 bases, with 16 bases between them. Germline lookup yields CDR1 SEHNR and CDR2 FQNEAQ (reference sequence). The whole variable domain, remainder taken from reference TRBV7-9 and TRBJ2-7, is DTGVSQNPRHKITKRGQNVTFRCDPISEHNRLYWYRQTLGQGPEFLTYFQNEAQLEKSRLLSDRFSAERPKGSFSTLEIQRTEQGDSAMYLCATVIRDGYEQYFGPGTRLTVT.

The chain carries TRBV4-2 and TRBJ2-7, with no clear D. V shed 0 bases and J shed 0 bases, with 12 bases lying between them. Germline lookup yields CDR1 LGHNA and CDR2 YNFKEQ. CDR3 length: 16 residues. The CDR3 coding sequence is TGTGCCAGCAGCCAAGATCCCGCTTCCCCCTCCTACGAGCAGTACTTC. Its translation is CASSQDPASPSYEQYF.

V gene TRBV7-9 combines with J gene TRBJ2-7, with TRBD1 matching 8 bases. V was clipped by 4 bases and J by 4 bases; unmatched bases: 3. The germline V gene has CDR1 SEHNR and CDR2 FQNEAQ (reference sequence). The CDR3 contains 13 residues. The CDR3 DNA is TGTGCCAGCAGCTCAAGGACAGGGTACGAGCAGTACTTC. Its translation is CASSSRTGYEQYF.

The J gene is TRBJ2-7, the V gene TRBV9, with 8 bases aligning to TRBD2. The CDR3 is made up of 16 amino acids. With V trimmed by 0 bases and J by 3 bases, 8 bases remained unmatched. Germline CDR1 is SGDLS and CDR2 is YYNGEE. The CDR3 is CASSVATGLAGYEQYF. The CDR3 bases are TGTGCCAGCAGCGTAGCTACGGGGCTAGCGGGCTACGAGCAGTACTTC. The full variable domain, its missing parts supplied by reference TRBV9 and TRBJ2-7, is DSGVTQTPKHLITATGQRVTLRCSPRSGDLSVYWYQQSLDQGLQFLIQYYNGEERAKGNILERFSAQQFPDLHSELNLSSLELGDSALYFCASSVATGLAGYEQYFGPGTRLTVT.

J is TRBJ1-1 and V is TRBV5-5; D may be TRBD1 (5 bases). V was cut by 4 bases and J by 8 bases, with 12 bases left in between. Germline-derived CDR1 and CDR2 are SGHKS and YYEKEE (reference sequence). The CDR3 length is 12 residues. DNA of the CDR3: TGTGCCAGCAGCGCGAAGGGACCCGAAGCTTTCTTT. This codes for CASSAKGPEAFF.

The genes are TRBV4-1 and TRBJ2-7, with 10 bases that match TRBD2. Germline CDR1 MGHRA, CDR2 YSYEKL. The V gene end was trimmed by 1 base and the J gene end by 5 bases; junction bases not matched to a gene: 8. The CDR3 consists of 16 residues. In nucleotides, the CDR3 is TGCGCCAGCAGCCAAGGATTTAGCGGGAGGTTCCACGAGCAGTACTTC. It translates to CASSQGFSGRFHEQYF.